Each of the 2 T cell receptor beta chains below was sequenced from the same sample in a study of Tregs in tolerant kidney transplant recipients. Method: immunoSEQ multiplex PCR; TCRdb's copy keeps in-frame clones and lacks some. The sample shows about 64,000 clones, 98% of them seen only once. Sequences were derived from Tregs from blood, sampled before the transplant. The receptors were sampled from a human donor who received a combined kidney and bone marrow transplant.

The chain carries TRBV6-7 and TRBJ1-5; 10 nucleotides align to TRBD1. TRBV6-7 is an ORF for which the function is uncertain. This CDR3 has 17 amino acids. The J segment lost 3 bases and the V segment lost 4 bases, leaving 9 bases of the junction unmatched. Here the CDR3 reads CASSSDRDRGINQPQHF. CDR3 nucleotide sequence: TGTGCCAGCAGTTCTGACCGGGACAGGGGTATCAATCAGCCCCAGCATTTT.

V gene TRBV10-3 combines with J gene TRBJ1-4; the D gene is possibly TRBD1 (5 bases). Germline CDR1 ENHRY, CDR2 SYGVKD. CDR3 size: 11 residues. Trimming took off 11 bases at V and 8 bases at J, with 12 bases between the two ends. This CDR3 is CAPLTVEKLFF. The CDR3 nucleotides read TGTGCCCCCTTGACAGTCGAAAAACTGTTTTTT.